Listed below are T cell receptor beta chains from one sample, sequenced in a study of blood T cell repertoires in COVID-19. Profiling relied on immunoSEQ multiplex PCR, and the TCRdb table lists in-frame clones only, not all of them. The table lists roughly 250,000 clones, around four fifths of them singletons. The source material was peripheral blood. The receptors were gathered from a woman aged 40 to 55 with active or convalescent COVID-19. Both conserved end residues are part of each CDR3. D genes are given only for firm matches. Some rows have no size entry. The others give once, few or many, or a class for an expanded clone.

V: TRBV5-1
D: .
size: .
J: TRBJ1-1
DNA: TGCGCCAGCAGCTGGAGGGCAGGAAACACTGAAGCTTTCTTT
CDR3: CASSWRAGNTEAFF

V: TRBV5-1
D: .
size: .
J: TRBJ1-1
DNA: TGCGCCAGCAGCTCGACAACGTTGAACACTGAAGCTTTCTTT
CDR3: CASSSTTLNTEAFF

V: TRBV28
D: TRBD1
size: .
J: TRBJ2-2
DNA: TGTGCCAGCAGACAAGGGACAGGGACCCCCGGGGAGCTGTTTTTT
CDR3: CASRQGTGTPGELFF

V: TRBV7-3
D: TRBD1
size: .
J: TRBJ2-5
DNA: TGTGCCAGCAGCTTAAGGGGCAGGGGGCAGGGGGAGACCCAGTACTTC
CDR3: CASSLRGRGQGETQYF

V: TRBV3-1/TRBV3-2
D: TRBD1
size: .
J: TRBJ2-5
DNA: TGTGCCAGCAGCCGGGGACAGGGGAAAGAGACCCAGTACTTC
CDR3: CASSRGQGKETQYF

V: TRBV28
D: .
size: .
J: TRBJ1-2
DNA: TGTGCCAGCAGCCTCATAACAGAGTCTGGCTACACCTTC
CDR3: CASSLITESGYTF

V: TRBV5-6
D: TRBD1
size: .
J: TRBJ1-1
DNA: TGTGCCAGCAGCTTCGGGACAGGGCTTCTAAACACTGAAGCTTTCTTT
CDR3: CASSFGTGLLNTEAFF

V: TRBV27
D: .
size: .
J: TRBJ1-6
DNA: TGTGCCAGCAGTTTACGACGGGATAATTCACCCCTCCACTTT
CDR3: CASSLRRDNSPLHF

V: TRBV2
D: TRBD1
size: once
J: TRBJ1-2
DNA: TGTGCCAGCAGTCGACAGGGGGCAAAAGGCTACACCTTC
CDR3: CASSRQGAKGYTF

V: TRBV30
D: .
size: .
J: TRBJ1-1
DNA: TGTGCCTGGAGTGTCGGGGGATGGACTGAAGCTTTCTTT
CDR3: CAWSVGGWTEAFF

V: TRBV19
D: TRBD1
size: .
J: TRBJ1-2
DNA: TGTGCCAGTAGTGACCTACAGGGGATCGGTGGCTACACCTTC
CDR3: CASSDLQGIGGYTF

V: TRBV2
D: TRBD1
size: .
J: TRBJ2-5
DNA: TGTGCCAGCAGGGTACGGACAGGCACTCAAGAGACCCAGTACTTC
CDR3: CASRVRTGTQETQYF

V: TRBV28
D: .
size: few
J: TRBJ1-5
DNA: TGTGCCAGCGTATTCGGGGTAATAGCGGGCTCCCGGGGCAATCAGCCCCAGCATTTT
CDR3: CASVFGVIAGSRGNQPQHF

V: TRBV3-1/TRBV3-2
D: .
size: .
J: TRBJ2-2
DNA: TGTGCCAGCAGCCAAGGTTGGCAAACCGGGGAGCTGTTTTTT
CDR3: CASSQGWQTGELFF

V: TRBV24-1
D: TRBD1
size: .
J: TRBJ1-1
DNA: TGTGCCACCAGTGATCCGCCGGGACAGAAAGCTTTCTTT
CDR3: CATSDPPGQKAFF

V: TRBV29-1
D: .
size: .
J: TRBJ1-1
DNA: TGCAGCGGTGGGGAACGGGGGGGTGAAGCTTTCTTT
CDR3: CSGGERGGEAFF

V: TRBV6-4
D: .
size: .
J: TRBJ1-2
DNA: TGTGCCAGCAGTGAGCAAGGGGGAGTCCATGGCTACACCTTC
CDR3: CASSEQGGVHGYTF

V: TRBV18
D: TRBD1
size: few
J: TRBJ1-4
DNA: TGTGCCAGCTCAGGACAGGGGGCCGCTAATGAAAAACTGTTTTTT
CDR3: CASSGQGAANEKLFF

V: TRBV7-9
D: .
size: .
J: TRBJ1-1
DNA: TGTGCCAGCAGCTTAGATGCGGGCACTGAAGCTTTCTTT
CDR3: CASSLDAGTEAFF

V: TRBV2
D: .
size: .
J: TRBJ1-1
DNA: TGTGCCAGCCACCAGGGATCGAACACTGAAGCTTTCTTT
CDR3: CASHQGSNTEAFF

V: TRBV30
D: .
size: .
J: TRBJ1-4
DNA: TGTGCCTGGAGCCTAAATGAAAAACTGTTTTTT
CDR3: CAWSLNEKLFF

V: TRBV4-1
D: .
size: .
J: TRBJ1-2
DNA: TGCGCCAGCAGCCAAGATAGAATTGGCTACACCTTC
CDR3: CASSQDRIGYTF

V: TRBV28
D: TRBD1
size: .
J: TRBJ1-4
DNA: TGTGCCAGCAGTTTACGCACAGGGGATCGAGAAAAACTGTTTTTT
CDR3: CASSLRTGDREKLFF

V: TRBV7-3
D: TRBD2
size: .
J: TRBJ2-5
DNA: TGTGCCAGCAGCTTAGCCAGCGGGGAACAAGAGACCCAGTACTTC
CDR3: CASSLASGEQETQYF

V: TRBV20-1
D: TRBD1
size: .
J: TRBJ1-2
DNA: TGCAGTGCTAGTACAGGGGCGTCTAGCTACACCTTC
CDR3: CSASTGASSYTF

V: TRBV11-2
D: .
size: .
J: TRBJ1-2
DNA: TGTGCCAGCAGCTTAGCTCGGCAGGGTGGCTACACCTTC
CDR3: CASSLARQGGYTF